These 11 T cell receptor beta chains were sequenced from one sample in a study of regulatory T cells after allogeneic stem cell transplantation. RNA was reverse transcribed by SMARTer RACE, then the TCR beta CDR3 region was amplified. TCRdb reprocessed the 5' RACE reads with MiXCR, giving one entry per CDR3 protein. The data contain 4,000 to 5,000 distinct CDR3 sequences, around 97% of them singletons. Sequencing used sorted CD4+ T cells from blood (whether regulatory or conventional is not recorded), obtained 30 days after allogeneic stem cell transplant. The source is a human patient who had an allogeneic stem cell transplant, so the T cells may come from the graft donor.

A remark on this clonotype: One junction end disagrees with the germline gene, perhaps due to a read error. This chain connects TRBV7-3 to TRBJ2-6, with D possibly TRBD2 on 7 matching bases. The CDR3 is made up of 17 amino acids. CDR1 and CDR2 (germline): SGHTA, FQGTGA. CDR3 sequence reads: CAGGLLAMGAGANVQTF. The CDR3 nucleotides are TGCGCCGGCGGCCTGCTCGCCATGGGGGCGGGGGCCAACGTCCAGACTTTC.

Note on this clonotype: At one boundary the junction diverges from the germline segment, which might be a read error. This chain uses TRBV29-1 with TRBJ2-1, with 10 bases matching TRBD1. The CDR3 consists of 16 residues. CDR1 SQVTM and CDR2 ANQGSEA come from the germline V gene. The CDR3 loop is CSVTPGTGDAYKEQFF. The DNA of the CDR3 is TGCAGCGTGACCCCCGGGACAGGGGACGCCTACAAGGAGCAGTTCTTC.

J is TRBJ2-2 and V is TRBV6-5, with D maybe TRBD2 (5 bases). Germline V CDR1 and CDR2: MNHEY, SVGAGI. CDR3 size: 16 residues. Trimming took off 11 bases at V and 13 bases at J, with 32 bases between the two ends. CDR3 in amino acids: CARPRLAGGPIGALFF. CDR3 bases: TGTGCCCGCCCCCGCCTTGCGGGCGGGCCCATCGGTGCGCTGTTTTTT.

The chain combines TRBV20-1 with TRBJ2-5, with D possibly being TRBD1 or TRBD2 (6 bases each). The end of the DNA fits TRBJ2-1 better, so the J call may be wrong. The CDR3 consists of 14 residues. Germline loops: CDR1 DFQATT, CDR2 SNEGSKA (reference sequence). The CDR3 DNA sequence: TGCAGTACTACGGTAGGGGGGCCCCGGGATACCCAGTTCTTC. It codes for CSTTVGGPRDTQFF.

The CDR3 region is CASSPRDGLETQYF. The DNA of the CDR3 is TGTGCCAGCAGTCCCCGAGACGGACTGGAGACCCAGTACTTC. This sequence joins TRBV6-5 and TRBJ2-5, with TRBD2 as a possible D gene (5 bases). Germline CDR1 reads MNHEY; CDR2 reads SVGAGI. The CDR3 extends over 14 amino acids. V was cut by 5 bases and J by 5 bases, with 15 bases left in between.

The V call is TRBV20-1, the J call TRBJ2-1; possibly TRBD1 or TRBD2 for D (5 bases each). Trimming stripped 3 bases from V and 7 bases from J, with 19 bases between. This CDR3 has 15 residues. The germline CDR1 and CDR2 sequences are DFQATT and SNEGSKA (reference sequence). This CDR3 is CSARTRGRSSNEQFF. CDR3 bases: TGCAGTGCTAGGACGAGGGGCAGGTCGTCTAATGAGCAGTTCTTC.

J is TRBJ2-7 and V is TRBV19, with D unresolved. This CDR3 contains 13 residues. The germline CDR1 and CDR2 sequences are LNHDA and SQIVND (reference sequence). Trimming shortened V by 5 bases and J by 6 bases, and 14 bases separated the two germline ends. CDR3 region: CASSLGITCEQYF. The CDR3 bases are TGTGCCAGTAGTCTGGGTATCACCTGCGAGCAGTACTTC. Combining the CDR3 with reference TRBV19 and TRBJ2-7 gives the whole variable domain DGGITQSPKYLFRKEGQNVTLSCEQNLNHDAMYWYRQDPGQGLRLIYYSQIVNDFQKGDIAEGYSVSREKKESFPLTVTSAQKNPTAFYLCASSLGITCEQYFGPGTRLTVT.

A remark on this clonotype: Its ends do not fully match the called genes, so a read error is possible. V gene TRBV29-1 combines with J gene TRBJ2-1; D possibly corresponds to TRBD1 (6 bases). The CDR3 length is 16 residues. Per the germline V gene, CDR1 is SQVTM and CDR2 is ANQGSEA. The CDR3: CSGTPVRGGSYKEQSF. The CDR3 DNA reads as TGCAGCGGGACCCCCGTGAGAGGGGGATCCTACAAAGAGCAGTCCTTC.

With regard to this clonotype: The junction departs from germline at one end; a sequencing error may be responsible. This chain links TRBV5-1 with TRBJ1-4, with D hard to call. This CDR3 comprises 14 residues. In germline, CDR1 is SGHRS, CDR2 YFSETQ. CDR3 residues: CPSSSGPANEKLFF. The CDR3 DNA is TGCCCCAGTAGCTCCGGGCCGGCTAATGAAAAACTGTTTTTT. Filled out from reference TRBV5-1 and TRBJ1-4, the complete variable domain reads KAGVTQTPRYLIKTRGQQVTLSCSPISGHRSVSWYQQTPGQGLQFLFEYFSETQRNKGNFPGRFSGRQFSNSRSEMNVSTLELGDSALYLCPSSSGPANEKLFFGSGTQLSVL.

V usage is TRBV6-5 and J usage is TRBJ2-4, with a weak D call TRBD2 (7 bases). The CDR3 contains 13 residues. Germline CDR1 is MNHEY and CDR2 is SVGAGI. V lost 5 bases and J 3 bases, leaving 8 bases between the germline ends. CDR3 region: CASSRGGKNIQYF. CDR3 nucleotide sequence: TGTGCCAGCAGTAGGGGGGGCAAAAACATTCAGTACTTC.

This rearrangement joins TRBV20-1 to TRBJ2-3, with D possibly being TRBD2 (6 bases). In germline, CDR1 is DFQATT, CDR2 SNEGSKA (reference sequence). The CDR3 is 15 residues long. V lost 3 bases to trimming and J lost 15 bases, with 28 bases between them. CDR3 nucleotide sequence: TGCAGTGCTAGCGCACCATCGGGAGAGGAAGATACACCTTATTTT. Its protein product is CSASAPSGEEDTPYF.